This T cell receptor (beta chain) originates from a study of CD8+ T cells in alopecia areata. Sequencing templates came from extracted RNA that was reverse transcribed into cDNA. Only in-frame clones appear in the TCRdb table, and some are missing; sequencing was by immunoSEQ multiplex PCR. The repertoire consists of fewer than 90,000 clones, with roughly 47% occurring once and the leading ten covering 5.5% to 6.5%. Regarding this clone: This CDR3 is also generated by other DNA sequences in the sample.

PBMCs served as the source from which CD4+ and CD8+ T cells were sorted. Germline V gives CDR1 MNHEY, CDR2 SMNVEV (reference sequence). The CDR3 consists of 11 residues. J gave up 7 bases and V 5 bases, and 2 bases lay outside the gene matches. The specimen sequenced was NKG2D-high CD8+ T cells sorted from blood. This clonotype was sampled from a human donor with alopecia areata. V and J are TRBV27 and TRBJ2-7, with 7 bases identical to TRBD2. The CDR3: CASSPGREQYF. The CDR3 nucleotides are TGTGCCAGCAGTCCCGGGAGGGAGCAGTACTTC.